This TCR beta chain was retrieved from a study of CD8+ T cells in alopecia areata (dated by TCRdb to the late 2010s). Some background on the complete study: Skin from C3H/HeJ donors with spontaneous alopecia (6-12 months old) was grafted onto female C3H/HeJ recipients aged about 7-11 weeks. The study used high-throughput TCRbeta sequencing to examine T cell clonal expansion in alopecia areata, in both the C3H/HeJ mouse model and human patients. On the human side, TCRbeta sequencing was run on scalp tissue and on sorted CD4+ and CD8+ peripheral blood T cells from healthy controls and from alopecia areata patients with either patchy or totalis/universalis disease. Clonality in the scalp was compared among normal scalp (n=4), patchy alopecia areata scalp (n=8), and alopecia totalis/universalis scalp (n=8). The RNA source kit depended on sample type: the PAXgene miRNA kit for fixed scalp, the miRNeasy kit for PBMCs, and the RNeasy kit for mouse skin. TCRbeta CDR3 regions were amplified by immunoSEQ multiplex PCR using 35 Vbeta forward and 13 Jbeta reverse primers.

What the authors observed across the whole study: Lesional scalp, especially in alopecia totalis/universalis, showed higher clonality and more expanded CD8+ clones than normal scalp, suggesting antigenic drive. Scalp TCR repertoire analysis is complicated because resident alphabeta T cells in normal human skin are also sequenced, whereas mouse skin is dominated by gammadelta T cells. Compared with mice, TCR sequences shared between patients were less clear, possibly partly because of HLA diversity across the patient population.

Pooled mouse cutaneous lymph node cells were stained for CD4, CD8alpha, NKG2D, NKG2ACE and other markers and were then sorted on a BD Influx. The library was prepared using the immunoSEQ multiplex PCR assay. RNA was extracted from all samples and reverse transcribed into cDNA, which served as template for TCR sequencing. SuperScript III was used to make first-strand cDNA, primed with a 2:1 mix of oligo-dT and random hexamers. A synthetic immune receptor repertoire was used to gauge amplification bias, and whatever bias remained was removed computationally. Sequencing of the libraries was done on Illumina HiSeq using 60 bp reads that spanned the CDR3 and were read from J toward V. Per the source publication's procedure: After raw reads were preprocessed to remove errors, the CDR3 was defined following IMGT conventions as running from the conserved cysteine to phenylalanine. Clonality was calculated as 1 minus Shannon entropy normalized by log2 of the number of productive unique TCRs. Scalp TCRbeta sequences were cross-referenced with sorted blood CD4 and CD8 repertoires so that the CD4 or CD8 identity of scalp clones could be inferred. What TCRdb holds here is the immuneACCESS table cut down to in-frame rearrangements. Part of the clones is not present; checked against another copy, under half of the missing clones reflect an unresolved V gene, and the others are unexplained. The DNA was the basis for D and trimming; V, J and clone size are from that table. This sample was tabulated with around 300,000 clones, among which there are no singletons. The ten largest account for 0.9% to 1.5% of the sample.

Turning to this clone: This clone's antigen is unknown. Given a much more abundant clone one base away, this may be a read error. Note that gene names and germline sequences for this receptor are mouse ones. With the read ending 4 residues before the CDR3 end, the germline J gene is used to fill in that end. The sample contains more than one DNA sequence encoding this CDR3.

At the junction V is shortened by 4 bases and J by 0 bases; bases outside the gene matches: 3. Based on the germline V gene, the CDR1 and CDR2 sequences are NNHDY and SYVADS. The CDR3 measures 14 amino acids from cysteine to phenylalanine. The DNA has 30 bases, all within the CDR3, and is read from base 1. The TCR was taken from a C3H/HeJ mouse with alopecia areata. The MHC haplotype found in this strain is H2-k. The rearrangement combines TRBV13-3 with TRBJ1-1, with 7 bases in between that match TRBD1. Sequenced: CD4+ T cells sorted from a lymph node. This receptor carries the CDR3 CASSRQGANTEVFF. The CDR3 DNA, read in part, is TGTGCCAGCAGTCGACAGGGTGCAAACACA.